This T cell receptor (beta chain) was sequenced for a study of blood T cells in healthy people across ages. A second PCR of about 7 to 12 cycles used a sample-barcoded 5' primer and a J-beta primer mix. TCRdb reanalysed the 5' RACE reads using MiXCR and keeps one entry per CDR3 protein. Of around 800,000 distinct CDR3 sequences detected, around 43% appear once; the ten largest clones hold 15% to 25%. The CDR3 sequence is 16 residues long. Germline V gene lookup returns CDR1 MNHNS and CDR2 SASEGT. J lost 2 bases, V lost 6 bases, and 10 bases had no gene match. The chain links TRBV6-1 to TRBJ2-5; 9 bases align to TRBD2. The sequencing input was blood. The clonotype originates from a man in his fifties or sixties in good health. The CDR3 loop is CASSPGVRGGQETQYF. Written as DNA, the CDR3 is TGTGCCAGCAGCCCAGGGGTGCGGGGGGGTCAAGAGACCCAGTACTTC.